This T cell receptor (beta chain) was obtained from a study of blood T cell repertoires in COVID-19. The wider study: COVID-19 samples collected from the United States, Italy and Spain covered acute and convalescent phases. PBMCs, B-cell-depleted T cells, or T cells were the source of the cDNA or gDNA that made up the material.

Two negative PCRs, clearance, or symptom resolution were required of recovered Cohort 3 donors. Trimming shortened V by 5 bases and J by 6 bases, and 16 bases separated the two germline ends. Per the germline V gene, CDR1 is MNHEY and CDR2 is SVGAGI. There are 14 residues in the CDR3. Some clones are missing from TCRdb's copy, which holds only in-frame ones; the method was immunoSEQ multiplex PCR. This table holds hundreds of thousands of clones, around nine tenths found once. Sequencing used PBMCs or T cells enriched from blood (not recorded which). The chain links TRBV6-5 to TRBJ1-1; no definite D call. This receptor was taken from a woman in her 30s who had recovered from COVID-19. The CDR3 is CASSPARAGAEAFF. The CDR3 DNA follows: TGTGCCAGCAGTCCAGCGCGGGCCGGGGCTGAAGCTTTCTTT.